This T cell receptor (beta chain) was documented in a study of a mutant IDH1 vaccine in newly diagnosed glioma. In the study overall: Patients in the study were vaccinated eight times, receiving shots in weeks 1, 3, 5, 7, 11, 15, 19 and 23. Sex among treated patients split roughly 60% male, roughly 40% female; mean age was around 40 years. Former treatment meant radiotherapy, temozolomide, or both; the majority had gotten both.

Assay used: immunoSEQ multiplex PCR; TCRdb lists only in-frame clones, some missing. Found here are approximately 50,000 clones, about three quarters of them singletons; the top ten hold around 4.9%. Time point described: week 5, during vaccination. Vaccination used 300 ug of mutant IDH1 20-mer peptide per dose, with topical imiquimod. Newly diagnosed WHO grade 3 or 4 IDH1-mutant, ATRX-lost astrocytomas were identified in the donors. V lost 5 bases and J lost 2, with 13 bases in between. CDR1 and CDR2 from the germline V gene are MDHEN and SYDVKM. The CDR3 is 14 amino acids. A word on this clone: The antigen is unknown.

V gene TRBV28 combines with J gene TRBJ2-7; D not certain. The clonotype originates from a man aged 50-59 years with glioma. The sample here was PBMCs, taken from a glioma patient whose treatment included an IDH1 peptide vaccine. CDR3 in amino acids: CASSKGGLTYEQYF. DNA of the CDR3: TGTGCCAGCAGTAAGGGCGGCTTAACCTACGAGCAGTACTTC.